This TCR beta chain is drawn from a study of blood T cell repertoires in COVID-19. Study context: Italy, Spain and the United States were the sources of the convalescent and acute COVID-19 samples. From T cells, B-cell-depleted T cells, or PBMCs came the material, which was cDNA or gDNA.

After removal of 4 bases from V and 2 bases from J, the junction contained 5 bases not matched to a gene. CDR1 is KGHDR, CDR2 SFDVKD, per germline. The CDR3 sequence is 16 residues long. Those who participated ranged in age from about 18 to 89 years and resided in approximately 23 US areas. The authors' processing: Reference gene primer amplification gave estimated nucleated cell counts. Data came from immunoSEQ multiplex PCR; TCRdb stores just in-frame clones and leaves some out. The V and J calls and clone size were taken over from that table, and D and trimming were inferred from the DNA. The sample has 200,000 to 300,000 clones, approximately 89% seen once.

Sequenced input: PBMCs or T cells enriched from blood (not recorded which). This receptor was taken from a woman under 30 who had recovered from COVID-19. This rearrangement joins TRBV24-1 to TRBJ2-1, with 9 bases matching TRBD2. CDR3 coding DNA: TGTGCCACCAGTGAATTCAGCGGGAGGCCCTACAATGAGCAGTTCTTC. Amino acids: CATSEFSGRPYNEQFF.